Listed here is a single T cell receptor beta chain. The sample originates from a study of response to subunit inactivated influenza vaccine. The V gene lost 6 bases and the J gene lost 0 bases, with 12 bases spanning the gap. The CDR3 runs to 16 residues. The germline V gene has CDR1 MNHEY and CDR2 SMNVEV (reference sequence). MiXCR, run by TCRdb on the RT-PCR reads, gives a single entry per CDR3 protein. The table lists some 550,000 distinct CDR3 sequences, approximately 20% of them singletons. This sample was also put to use in a study of T cells expressing NK-cell markers. That paper adds: Production of TCR beta cDNA relied on 5'RACE template switching with UMIs. Sorted CD3+CD56+NKG2C+, CD3+CD56+NKG2C- and CD3+CD56-NKG2C+ T cells supplied TCR beta repertoires. In several experiments, sorting was restricted to alpha-beta TCR T cells by an anti-gamma-delta TCR antibody.

The sample in question was CD4+ T cells sorted from PBMCs, obtained roughly 12 days after vaccination. The genes are TRBV27 and TRBJ2-6; D remains ambiguous. The receptor was derived from a man in his fifties or sixties who received an inactivated influenza vaccine. DNA of the CDR3: TGTGCCAGCAGACTCCTCCTCCTCTCTGGGGCCAACGTCCTGACTTTC. The encoded protein is CASRLLLLSGANVLTF.